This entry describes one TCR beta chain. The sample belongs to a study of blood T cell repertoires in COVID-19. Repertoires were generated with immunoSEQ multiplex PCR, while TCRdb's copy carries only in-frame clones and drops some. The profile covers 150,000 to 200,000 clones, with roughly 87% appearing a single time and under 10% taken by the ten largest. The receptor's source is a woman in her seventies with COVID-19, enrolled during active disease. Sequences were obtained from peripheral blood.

The CDR3 sequence is CASSLTSPGEQYF. CDR3 bases: TGTGCCAGCAGCTTGACCAGTCCAGGCGAGCAGTACTTC. The chain recombines TRBV5-6 with TRBJ2-7; no clear D gene. Germline values: CDR1 SGHDT, CDR2 YYEEEE. The CDR3 has 13 residues. V was trimmed by 1 base and J by 6 bases, leaving 11 bases between them. Drawing the rest from reference TRBV5-6 and TRBJ2-7, the complete variable domain is DAGVTQSPTHLIKTRGQQVTLRCSPKSGHDTVSWYQQALGQGPQFIFQYYEEEERQRGNFPDRFSGHQFPNYSSELNVNALLLGDSALYLCASSLTSPGEQYFGPGTRLTVT.